The 21 T cell receptor beta chains below all came from one sample that was sequenced in a study of patients and donors after allogeneic stem cell transplantation. TCRdb ran MiXCR on the RT-PCR reads and lists one entry per CDR3 protein. The sample shows about 230,000 distinct CDR3 sequences, 12% to 15% of them seen only once. What was sequenced was blood, either unsorted or a sorted T cell fraction (not recorded which). The origin of the receptors is a human donor who was either an allogeneic HSCT recipient or a stem cell or donor lymphocyte infusion donor (not recorded which). It is not recorded whose cells these are; they may come from a transplant donor.

This clonotype was seen a handful of times. This rearrangement joins TRBV15 to TRBJ2-7; D might be TRBD1 (5 bases). Trimming stripped 5 bases from V and 0 bases from J, with 14 bases between. Per germline, CDR1 LNHNV and CDR2 YYDKDF (reference sequence). This CDR3 comprises 15 residues. In DNA form, the CDR3 reads TGTGCCACCAGCTCACACCAGGGCTCCTCCTACGAGCAGTACTTC. It translates to CATSSHQGSSYEQYF.

This clonotype was counted only a few times. This chain connects TRBV20-1 to TRBJ1-1; D is undetermined. V lost 0 bases and J 5 bases, leaving 13 bases between the germline ends. The CDR3 runs 14 residues. Germline V gene lookup returns CDR1 DFQATT and CDR2 SNEGSKA (reference sequence). This chain's CDR3 is CSARDPKERTEAFF. As DNA, the CDR3 is TGCAGTGCTAGAGATCCGAAAGAACGGACTGAAGCTTTCTTT.

This clonotype was counted at least ten times. This chain joins TRBV7-2 and TRBJ1-2, with 12 bases lining up with TRBD1. This CDR3 has 15 residues. With V trimmed by 6 bases and J by 4 bases, 6 bases remained unmatched. CDR1 and CDR2 (germline): SGHTA, FQGNSA. The DNA for the CDR3 is TGTGCCAGCAGAACGGGACAGGGGGCTTTCTATGGCTACACCTTC. This encodes CASRTGQGAFYGYTF.

The chain combines TRBV14 with TRBJ2-7; 9 nucleotides line up with TRBD1. Germline values: CDR1 SGHDN, CDR2 FVKESK. This CDR3 has 18 amino acids. Trimming removed 5 bases from V and 5 bases from J; junction bases left unmatched: 19. The CDR3 sequence: CASSLTGTGLSLGHEQYF. DNA for the CDR3: TGTGCCAGCAGCTTAACCGGGACAGGGTTGTCTTTGGGCCACGAGCAGTACTTC.

This sequence joins TRBV20-1 and TRBJ2-5, with 16 positions matching TRBD2. Germline V gene data show CDR1 as DFQATT and CDR2 as SNEGSKA (reference sequence). Germline trimming cut 5 bases from V and 4 bases from J; bases unmatched to any gene: 10. The CDR3 spans 17 residues. In nucleotides, the CDR3 is TGCAGTGCTGAACCGGGACTAGCGGGAGGGCCGAGAGAGACCCAGTACTTC. Its protein product is CSAEPGLAGGPRETQYF.

There are a few counts of this clonotype. The chain employs TRBV9 and TRBJ2-3; 13 bases agree with TRBD2. The CDR3 is 17 residues long. With 4 bases clipped from V and 2 bases from J, the junction kept 7 bases outside the gene matches. Per the germline V gene, CDR1 is SGDLS and CDR2 is YYNGEE. The CDR3, as DNA: TGTGCCAGCAGCTTAACCGGGACTAGCGGGGTCACAGATACGCAGTATTTT. It is translated as CASSLTGTSGVTDTQYF.

The gene calls are TRBV11-2 and TRBJ2-3; D remains unclear. Deletions cut 2 bases from V and 5 bases from J, with 11 bases between. CDR3 size: 14 residues. Per germline, CDR1 SGHAT and CDR2 FQNNGV. The CDR3 sequence: CASSLSTGLDTQYF. The CDR3 bases are TGTGCCAGCAGCTTAAGTACTGGGCTAGATACGCAGTATTTT. Full variable domain (rest looked up from reference TRBV11-2 and TRBJ2-3): EAGVAQSPRYKIIEKRQSVAFWCNPISGHATLYWYQQILGQGPKLLIQFQNNGVVDDSQLPKDRFSAERLKGVDSTLKIQPAKLEDSAVYLCASSLSTGLDTQYFGPGTRLTVL.

This clonotype was seen only a few times. This chain links TRBV10-3 with TRBJ2-3; 9 bases map to TRBD1. The V gene end was trimmed by 6 bases and the J gene end by 0 bases; junction bases not matched to a gene: 1. CDR1 is ENHRY, CDR2 SYGVKD, per germline. CDR3 size: 14 residues. The CDR3 sequence is CAIRQGASTDTQYF. CDR3 DNA sequence: TGTGCCATCAGACAGGGGGCCAGCACAGATACGCAGTATTTT.

The sample holds many counts of this clonotype. The chain is built from TRBV7-2 and TRBJ2-1; D may be TRBD1 or TRBD2 (6 bases each). The CDR3 contains 15 residues. The V and J ends lost 0 bases and 12 bases respectively, with 18 bases between them. CDR1 SGHTA and CDR2 FQGNSA come from the germline V gene. CDR3 DNA sequence: TGTGCCAGCAGCTTAGCGCGACTAGGGGGGTCCGGGCAGTTCTTC. Amino acid sequence: CASSLARLGGSGQFF.

This clonotype was counted between two and nine times. This chain uses TRBV30 with TRBJ1-4, with D possibly being TRBD1 (6 bases). The CDR3 totals 14 residues. Trimming left V 1 base short and J 10 bases short, with 16 bases between. The germline CDR1 and CDR2 sequences are GTSNPN and SVGIG (reference sequence). CDR3 bases: TGTGCCTGGAGTGCAAGGGGGTTTTTGGGAAAACTGTTTTTT. It is translated as CAWSARGFLGKLFF.

This clonotype was counted only a few times. J is TRBJ2-2 and V is TRBV6-1; 8 bases align to TRBD1. Germline V gene lookup returns CDR1 MNHNS and CDR2 SASEGT. V lost 6 bases and J lost 7; bases outside the gene matches: 16. The CDR3 loop spans 17 amino acids. In DNA, the CDR3 is TGTGCCAGCAGCCCTCTACAGGGGGAGTTAATTGTCGGGGAGCTGTTTTTT. This gives the protein CASSPLQGELIVGELFF.

This clonotype appeared many times. V gene TRBV15 combines with J gene TRBJ1-1; D gene ambiguous. Germline V gene data show CDR1 as LNHNV and CDR2 as YYDKDF (reference sequence). V was clipped by 5 bases and J by 1 base, with 14 bases between them. This CDR3 contains 15 residues. CDR3 coding DNA: TGTGCCACCAGCGGAAGACAAACGGCGAACACTGAAGCTTTCTTT. Amino acids: CATSGRQTANTEAFF.

This clonotype was counted ten times or more. The V call is TRBV6-5, the J call TRBJ2-4; 9 bases are a match to TRBD2. The J segment lost 4 bases and the V segment lost 4 bases, leaving 11 bases of the junction unmatched. The CDR3 contains 17 residues. Germline V gives CDR1 MNHEY, CDR2 SVGAGI. In DNA, the CDR3 is TGTGCCAGCAGTTCCCCTAGCGGGGTATACCGAAAAAACATTCAGTACTTC. This translates into CASSSPSGVYRKNIQYF.

This clonotype was observed a handful of times. This chain joins TRBV12-3 or TRBV12-4 and TRBJ2-2, with a tentative D call TRBD2 (6 bases). This CDR3 is built from 13 residues. Trimming shortened V by 8 bases and J by 1 base, and 8 bases separated the two germline ends. The CDR3 loop reads CASGTVNTGELFF. Here the CDR3 DNA reads TGTGCCAGCGGGACTGTGAACACCGGGGAGCTGTTTTTT.

V gene TRBV20-1 combines with J gene TRBJ2-1, with D possibly being TRBD2 (6 bases). CDR1 DFQATT and CDR2 SNEGSKA come from the germline V gene (reference sequence). V was shortened by 2 bases and J by 4 bases, with 9 bases between the two germline ends. This CDR3 has 13 amino acids. The CDR3 loop is CSARIGGYNEQFF. The CDR3 DNA reads as TGCAGTGCTAGAATTGGGGGGTACAATGAGCAGTTCTTC.

The chain employs TRBV4-2 and TRBJ1-3; D might be TRBD1 (6 bases). Germline CDR1 reads LGHNA; CDR2 reads YNFKEQ. This CDR3 has 16 residues. The V end lost 0 bases, the J end lost 2 bases, and 11 bases lay between the germline ends. The CDR3 sequence is CASSQDGGGPGNTIYF. Written as DNA, the CDR3 is TGTGCCAGCAGCCAAGATGGCGGGGGGCCTGGAAACACCATATATTTT.

The rearrangement uses TRBV30 and TRBJ2-5; TRBD1 agrees at 8 bases. Trimming took 3 bases from V and 5 from J; bases not matched to a gene: 5. Germline V lookup: CDR1 GTSNPN, CDR2 SVGIG (reference sequence). The CDR3 extends over 13 amino acids. The CDR3 sequence is CAWRRGQGETQYF. In DNA form, the CDR3 reads TGTGCCTGGAGGCGCGGACAGGGTGAGACCCAGTACTTC.

This clonotype was detected many times. The chain carries TRBV5-6 and TRBJ1-1; D uncertain. The CDR3 contains 13 residues. Germline V gene data show CDR1 as SGHDT and CDR2 as YYEEEE. Trimming shortened V by 6 bases and J by 6 bases, and 15 bases separated the two germline ends. CDR3 amino acids: CASTRQGFSEAFF. For the CDR3, the DNA is TGTGCCAGCACCCGTCAAGGGTTTTCTGAAGCTTTCTTT.

About this clonotype: At one end the junction does not follow the germline gene, possibly because of a read error. CDR3 nucleotides: TGTGCCAGCAGTGACTCGGGGGGCCACGAGCAGTACTTC. It yields the protein CASSDSGGHEQYF. The chain combines TRBV6-5 with TRBJ2-7, with D perhaps TRBD2 (7 bases). This CDR3 comprises 13 residues. Looked up from germline, CDR1 is MNHEY and CDR2 is SVGAGI.

The V and J genes are TRBV7-8 and TRBJ2-5; D is possibly TRBD1 or TRBD2 (5 bases each). V dropped 0 bases and J dropped 1 base, with 9 bases sitting between them. The germline gives CDR1 SGHVS, CDR2 FQNEAQ. CDR3 length: 15 residues. The CDR3 region is CASSLAGVTQETQYF. CDR3 in DNA: TGTGCCAGCAGCTTAGCGGGGGTCACCCAAGAGACCCAGTACTTC.

This clonotype was seen at least ten times. This chain connects TRBV4-2 to TRBJ2-4; 10 bases align to TRBD2. CDR3 size: 22 residues. The germline V gene encodes CDR1 LGHNA and CDR2 YNFKEQ. V lost 5 bases, J lost 0 bases, and 22 bases stayed unmatched. Written as DNA, the CDR3 is TGTGCCAGCAGCGCCCAGCCTAGCGGGAGTTCCCCGCCCTGGCTAGCCAAAAACATTCAGTACTTC. This encodes CASSAQPSGSSPPWLAKNIQYF.